The text below deals with one T cell receptor (beta chain). Its antigen has not been determined. Base qualities are missing; no much larger clone stands one base away. Libraries were constructed by the immunoSEQ multiplex PCR assay. In its TCRdb copy, this immuneACCESS table keeps in-frame sequences only and misses some clones. Where compared with another copy, unresolved V genes explain less than half of these, and the others have no known cause. Recorded for this sample are 48,000 or so clones; around 90% of them occurred a single time. The top ten hold 1% to 1.5% of the sample. The entry originates in a study of T cell changes during pregnancy in multiple sclerosis (dated by TCRdb to the late 2010s). Concerning the study at large: Changes in the T cell repertoire over the course of pregnancy were examined in this study in women with multiple sclerosis.

From its cysteine to its phenylalanine, the CDR3 spans 14 amino acids. Only the CDR3 region is kept as DNA, spanning 42 bases read in frame from base 1. Via the germline V gene (reference sequence), CDR1 is LNHDA and CDR2 SQIVND. Here V drops 8 bases and J drops 4 bases, and the junction holds 4 bases not matched to any gene. The sequences come from CD4+ T cells from peripheral blood mononuclear cells, collected in the second trimester of pregnancy. The rearranged segments are TRBV19 and TRBJ2-3, with 12 bases matching TRBD2. The source is a female donor with multiple sclerosis, enrolled in a pregnancy study. The DNA reads as follows: TGTGCCAGTCGACTAGCGGGAGTCCCAGATACGCAGTATTTT. Translation gives CASRLAGVPDTQYF.